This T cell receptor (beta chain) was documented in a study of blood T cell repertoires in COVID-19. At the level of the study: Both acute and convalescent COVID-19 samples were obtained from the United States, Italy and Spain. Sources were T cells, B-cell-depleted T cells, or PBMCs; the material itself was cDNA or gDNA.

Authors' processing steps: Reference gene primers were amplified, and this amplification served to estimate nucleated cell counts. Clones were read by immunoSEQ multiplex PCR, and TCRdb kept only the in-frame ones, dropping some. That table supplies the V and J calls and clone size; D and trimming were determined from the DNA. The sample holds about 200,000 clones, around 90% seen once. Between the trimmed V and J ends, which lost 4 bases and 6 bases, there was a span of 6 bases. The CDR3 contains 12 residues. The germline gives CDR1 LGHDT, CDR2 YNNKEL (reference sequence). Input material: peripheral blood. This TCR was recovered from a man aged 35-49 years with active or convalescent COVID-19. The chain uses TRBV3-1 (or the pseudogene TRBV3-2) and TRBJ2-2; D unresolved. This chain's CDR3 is CASSPPAGELFF. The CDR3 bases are TGTGCCAGCAGCCCCCCCGCCGGGGAGCTGTTTTTT.